This TCR beta chain was captured by sequencing in a study of T cell responses to AZD1222 COVID-19 vaccine. The study's findings and limits: At study baseline, merely roughly 6 AZD1222 recipients were seropositive.

Notes on this clone: Antigen specificity is unknown.

Germline CDR1 SGHRS, CDR2 YFSETQ. There are 17 residues in the CDR3. Trimming removed 0 bases at V and 1 base at J, with 14 bases between. TCRdb's copy holds only in-frame clones and misses some; the assay was immunoSEQ multiplex PCR. The sample shows 160,000 or so clones, about 90% of them seen only once. The V gene is TRBV5-1, the J gene TRBJ1-3, with D possibly TRBD1 on 6 matching bases. The sample was peripheral blood, taken 28 days after the second AZD1222 dose. The clonotype originates from an adult who received the AZD1222 COVID-19 vaccine. The CDR3 is CASSLGNGGWSGNTIYF. CDR3 in DNA: TGCGCCAGCAGCTTGGGGAATGGGGGCTGGTCTGGAAACACCATATATTTT.